Presented here are 29 T cell receptor beta chains from one specimen sequenced in a study of control samples from healthy donors and cancer patients. Sequenced by immunoSEQ multiplex PCR; TCRdb stores in-frame clones only, minus some. The sample contains about 94,000 clones, less than 95% of which appear only once. Material for sequencing was blood. These receptors all come from a woman between 18 and 30 years old in good health.

This chain uses TRBV5-6 with TRBJ2-5; D remains ambiguous. Germline loops: CDR1 SGHDT, CDR2 YYEEEE. Deletions cut 0 bases from V and 5 bases from J, with 2 bases between. CDR3 length: 11 residues. Here the CDR3 reads CASSLAETQYF. CDR3 DNA: TGTGCCAGCAGCTTGGCTGAGACCCAGTACTTC.

This clone is a singleton in its sample. This chain links TRBV7-9 with TRBJ1-1; D gene ambiguous. The germline V and J ends were trimmed by 5 bases and 4 bases, with 8 bases remaining between them. This CDR3 region has 12 residues. In germline, CDR1 is SEHNR, CDR2 FQNEAQ (reference sequence). The chain's CDR3 is CASSLVSTEAFF. The CDR3, as DNA: TGTGCCAGCAGCCTGGTTTCCACTGAAGCTTTCTTT. Supplemented by reference TRBV7-9 and TRBJ1-1, the full variable domain reads DTGVSQNPRHKITKRGQNVTFRCDPISEHNRLYWYRQTLGQGPEFLTYFQNEAQLEKSRLLSDRFSAERPKGSFSTLEIQRTEQGDSAMYLCASSLVSTEAFFGQGTRLTVV.

The V and J genes are TRBV29-1 and TRBJ1-2; no clear D gene. From germline, CDR1 is SQVTM and CDR2 ANQGSEA. The CDR3 runs 12 residues. V was clipped by 6 bases and J by 4 bases, with 12 bases between them. For the CDR3, the DNA is TGCAGCGTAAGCGACGGCTTCTATGGCTACACCTTC. Translating it yields CSVSDGFYGYTF.

This sequence joins TRBV5-4 and TRBJ2-7; perhaps TRBD1 as D (6 bases). Deletions cut 1 base from V and 0 bases from J, with 8 bases between. The CDR3 is 14 amino acids. The germline gives CDR1 SGHNT, CDR2 YYREEE (reference sequence). CDR3 loop: CASSLRDNSYEQYF. Written as DNA, the CDR3 is TGTGCCAGCAGCTTGAGGGACAACTCCTACGAGCAGTACTTC.

This sequence joins TRBV6-1 and TRBJ2-1; D remains ambiguous. The CDR3 extends over 15 amino acids. Per germline, CDR1 MNHNS and CDR2 SASEGT. Trimming stripped 2 bases from V and 4 bases from J, with 12 bases between. The CDR3 here is CASSESVGRYNEQFF. CDR3 coding DNA: TGTGCCAGCAGTGAAAGCGTTGGCAGATACAATGAGCAGTTCTTC.

The chain uses TRBV27 and TRBJ1-2, with a weak D call TRBD1 (6 bases). This CDR3 region has 13 residues. Germline CDR1 MNHEY, CDR2 SMNVEV (reference sequence). Trimming left V 4 bases short and J 6 bases short, with 12 bases between. The CDR3 sequence: CASSSPQGNGYTF. The CDR3 bases are TGTGCCAGCAGTTCCCCTCAGGGGAATGGCTACACCTTC.

The chain combines TRBV7-3 with TRBJ2-6; TRBD1 matches at 9 bases. Germline V lookup: CDR1 SGHTA, CDR2 FQGTGA. The CDR3 runs to 16 residues. With V trimmed by 5 bases and J by 2 bases, 4 bases remained unmatched. The CDR3 sequence: CASSLQGAAGANVLTF. DNA of the CDR3: TGTGCCAGCAGCCTACAGGGGGCTGCTGGGGCCAACGTCCTGACTTTC.

This clone was seen once. The V gene is TRBV27, the J gene TRBJ1-4; D unclear. The CDR3 sequence is 15 residues long. Between the trimmed V and J ends, which lost 7 bases and 3 bases, there was a span of 15 bases. Germline V gene lookup returns CDR1 MNHEY and CDR2 SMNVEV (reference sequence). The CDR3, as DNA: TGTGCCAGCAAGGACTTGGGGAAGGCTAATGAAAAACTGTTTTTT. It yields the protein CASKDLGKANEKLFF. Drawing the rest from reference TRBV27 and TRBJ1-4, the complete variable domain is EAQVTQNPRYLITVTGKKLTVTCSQNMNHEYMSWYRQDPGLGLRQIYYSMNVEVTDKGDVPEGYKVSRKEKRNFPLILESPSPNQTSLYFCASKDLGKANEKLFFGSGTQLSVL.

This rearrangement joins TRBV4-1 to TRBJ2-5; D might be TRBD1 (6 bases). Trimming cost V 1 base and J 5 bases, with 17 bases left between them. CDR3 size: 16 residues. Germline V gene sequence: CDR1 MGHRA, CDR2 YSYEKL. Written as DNA, the CDR3 is TGCGCCAGCAGCCAAGGAGGAAGGGGGTTGGGGGAGACCCAGTACTTC. The encoded protein is CASSQGGRGLGETQYF.

The chain carries TRBV19 and TRBJ1-3, with D maybe TRBD1 (6 bases). Between the trimmed V and J ends, which lost 4 bases and 3 bases, there was a span of 16 bases. The CDR3 is 16 amino acids. CDR1 and CDR2 (germline): LNHDA, SQIVND (reference sequence). The DNA of the CDR3 is TGTGCCAGTAGTACCAACACAGGGACGGTTGGAAACACCATATATTTT. Its protein product is CASSTNTGTVGNTIYF.

V and J are TRBV11-3 and TRBJ2-1; D possibly corresponds to TRBD2 (5 bases). V dropped 4 bases and J dropped 7 bases, with 11 bases sitting between them. This CDR3 has 13 residues. The V gene's germline CDR1 is SGHNT and CDR2 YENEEA. In DNA, the CDR3 is TGTGCCAGCAGCTCTGGACTTACTAATGAGCAGTTCTTC. Translation: CASSSGLTNEQFF.

V and J are TRBV15 and TRBJ1-2; D perhaps matches TRBD1 (5 bases). Germline values: CDR1 LNHNV, CDR2 YYDKDF (reference sequence). The CDR3 length is 16 residues. Trimming left V 2 bases short and J 6 bases short, with 19 bases between. The CDR3 loop is CATSRKLEEGPDGYTF. Written as DNA, the CDR3 is TGTGCCACCAGCAGAAAACTCGAGGAGGGGCCGGATGGCTACACCTTC.

This clone was counted at least ten times. The CDR3 nucleotides read TGTGCCAGCAGCCGAGCCGGGACTAGCGCCTCCTACGAGCAGTACTTC. It encodes CASSRAGTSASYEQYF. The J gene is TRBJ2-7, the V gene TRBV11-2; 10 nucleotides align to TRBD2. V gave up 5 bases and J gave up 0 bases; unmatched junction bases: 7. The CDR3 spans 16 residues. Germline loops: CDR1 SGHAT, CDR2 FQNNGV.

The chain combines TRBV24-1 with TRBJ1-5; no firm D call. The germline V gene encodes CDR1 KGHDR and CDR2 SFDVKD. The CDR3 consists of 13 residues. The ends were cut back, 5 bases at V and 2 bases at J, with 6 bases in the middle. The CDR3 sequence is CATSAYGNQPQHF. The CDR3 nucleotides are TGTGCCACCAGTGCTTATGGCAATCAGCCCCAGCATTTT.

J is TRBJ1-5 and V is TRBV12-1. TRBV12-1 is shown as a pseudogene. The CDR3 contains 12 residues. The CDR3: CAEGRGNQPQHF. CDR3 sequence (DNA): TGTGCCGAGGGAAGGGGCAATCAGCCCCAGCATTTT.

The V gene is TRBV9, the J gene TRBJ2-7; 9 bases fit TRBD2. Looked up from germline, CDR1 is SGDLS and CDR2 is YYNGEE. Trimming at V came to 2 bases and at J to 1 base, leaving 1 base not matched to a gene. The CDR3 has 14 amino acids. The CDR3 is CASSVRGGSYEQYF. The CDR3, as DNA: TGTGCCAGCAGCGTGCGGGGGGGATCCTACGAGCAGTACTTC.

The rearrangement joins TRBV7-2 to TRBJ1-1; D gene uncertain. Per the germline V gene, CDR1 is SGHTA and CDR2 is FQGNSA. The CDR3 has 14 residues. Deletions cut 5 bases from V and 1 base from J, with 11 bases between. The CDR3 is CASSPGLGNTEAFF. The CDR3 nucleotides read TGTGCCAGCAGCCCCGGTCTGGGGAACACTGAAGCTTTCTTT.

This chain links TRBV5-1 with TRBJ1-5; D is uncertain. In germline, CDR1 is SGHRS, CDR2 YFSETQ. Trimming cost V 0 bases and J 3 bases, with 10 bases left between them. The CDR3 is 15 amino acids. The CDR3 DNA sequence: TGCGCCAGCAGCTTGGCTGGCAGCACCAATCAGCCCCAGCATTTT. Translating gives CASSLAGSTNQPQHF. Filled out from reference TRBV5-1 and TRBJ1-5, the complete variable domain reads KAGVTQTPRYLIKTRGQQVTLSCSPISGHRSVSWYQQTPGQGLQFLFEYFSETQRNKGNFPGRFSGRQFSNSRSEMNVSTLELGDSALYLCASSLAGSTNQPQHFGDGTRLSIL.

This chain connects TRBV6-4 to TRBJ2-1; D is possibly TRBD2 (5 bases). With 0 bases removed from V and 9 bases from J, the gap between germline ends came to 12 bases. Germline V lookup: CDR1 MRHNA, CDR2 SNTAGT. The CDR3 runs 14 residues. The CDR3 DNA reads TGTGCCAGCAGTGACTCGGATGGGAGCGGTGAGCAGTTCTTC. Translating gives CASSDSDGSGEQFF.

The chain carries TRBV24-1 and TRBJ2-2, with 7 bases that match TRBD2. CDR3 length: 18 amino acids. The germline V gene has CDR1 KGHDR and CDR2 SFDVKD. V shed 0 bases and J 1 base; nucleotides not matched to a gene: 7. This chain's CDR3 is CATSDLGKTSRNTGELFF. CDR3 nucleotides: TGTGCCACCAGTGATTTGGGAAAGACTAGCAGGAACACCGGGGAGCTGTTTTTT.

V usage is TRBV24-1 and J usage is TRBJ2-3, with D possibly being TRBD1 or TRBD2 (5 bases each). Trimming shortened V by 6 bases and J by 0 bases, and 12 bases separated the two germline ends. From germline, CDR1 is KGHDR and CDR2 SFDVKD. The CDR3 has 15 amino acids. Here the CDR3 reads CATSRDGFSTDTQYF. CDR3 DNA sequence: TGTGCCACCAGTAGGGACGGCTTTAGCACAGATACGCAGTATTTT.

V gene TRBV6-5 combines with J gene TRBJ2-3; D might be TRBD1 (6 bases). Germline V gene data show CDR1 as MNHEY and CDR2 as SVGAGI. Trimming took 8 bases from V and 4 from J, leaving 16 bases between them. The CDR3 spans 14 residues. The CDR3 spells CASAKGDKPDTQYF. The CDR3 nucleotides read TGTGCCAGCGCAAAGGGGGACAAACCAGATACGCAGTATTTT.

The genes are TRBV10-3 and TRBJ2-4, with 7 bases identical to TRBD1. Trimming removed 9 bases from V and 5 bases from J; junction bases left unmatched: 7. This CDR3 has 13 residues. Germline assignment: CDR1 ENHRY and CDR2 SYGVKD. This CDR3 reads CAIARDSENIQYF. DNA for the CDR3: TGTGCCATAGCCCGGGACAGCGAAAACATTCAGTACTTC.

The rearrangement uses TRBV7-3 and TRBJ2-2, with 8 bases fitting TRBD2. V lost 8 bases to trimming and J lost 0 bases; unmatched junction nucleotides: 5. This CDR3 has 15 residues. Looked up from germline, CDR1 is SGHTA and CDR2 is FQGTGA. The DNA of the CDR3 is TGTGCCAGCCAAAGTAGCGGGACGAACACCGGGGAGCTGTTTTTT. Protein: CASQSSGTNTGELFF.

This clone was counted a single time. The chain links TRBV29-1 to TRBJ1-1; D remains ambiguous. Deletions cut 6 bases from V and 1 base from J, with 12 bases between. This CDR3 region has 13 residues. The V gene's germline CDR1 is SQVTM and CDR2 ANQGSEA. Here the CDR3 DNA reads TGCAGCGTCAGGAGGGAGGGGAACACTGAAGCTTTCTTT. This encodes CSVRREGNTEAFF.

This chain links TRBV12-5 with TRBJ1-5; D gene uncertain. The germline V gene has CDR1 LGHNT and CDR2 FRNRAP. CDR3 length: 16 amino acids. With 0 bases removed from V and 1 base from J, the gap between germline ends came to 10 bases. The DNA of the CDR3 is TGTGCTAGTGGTTTGGTAGATGGCGGCAGCAATCAGCCCCAGCATTTT. It yields the protein CASGLVDGGSNQPQHF.

This clone was found once. The rearrangement joins TRBV6-5 to TRBJ1-2; D is unclear. CDR1 is MNHEY and CDR2 is SVGAGI in the germline V gene. V was cut by 1 base and J by 3 bases, with 12 bases left in between. This CDR3 has 15 residues. CDR3 in DNA: TGTGCCAGCAGTTACTTGTCCCGCACAGACTATGGCTACACCTTC. The encoded protein is CASSYLSRTDYGYTF.

This clone appeared a single time. The gene calls are TRBV2 and TRBJ1-5; D is unresolved. V dropped 6 bases and J dropped 5 bases, with 17 bases sitting between them. The V gene's germline CDR1 is SNHLY and CDR2 FYNNEI. The CDR3 length is 15 residues. The CDR3 spells CASSHVFGGDQPQHF. CDR3 sequence (DNA): TGTGCCAGCAGCCACGTTTTTGGTGGAGATCAGCCCCAGCATTTT.

This chain links TRBV9 with TRBJ2-7; D is perhaps TRBD2 (5 bases). This CDR3 contains 13 residues. V was cut by 3 bases and J by 3 bases, with 10 bases left in between. Germline assignment: CDR1 SGDLS and CDR2 YYNGEE. The CDR3 coding sequence is TGTGCCAGCAGCGGGGCTGACTACTACGAGCAGTACTTC. As protein: CASSGADYYEQYF.